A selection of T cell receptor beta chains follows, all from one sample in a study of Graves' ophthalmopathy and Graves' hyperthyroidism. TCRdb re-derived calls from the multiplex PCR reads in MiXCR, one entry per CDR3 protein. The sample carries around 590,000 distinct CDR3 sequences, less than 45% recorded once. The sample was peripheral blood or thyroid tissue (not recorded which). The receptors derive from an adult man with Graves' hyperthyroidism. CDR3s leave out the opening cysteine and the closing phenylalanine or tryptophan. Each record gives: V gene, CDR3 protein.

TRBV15,ATSAWTGGETQY
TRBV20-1,TTSGTGDEQY
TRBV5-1,ASSLRQGWNEKLF
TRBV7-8,ASSLGLSVNQPQH
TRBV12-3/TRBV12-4,AGSLSGGELF
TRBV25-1,ASSGIADRTYEQY
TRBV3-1,ASSQTGVGYT
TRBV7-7,ASSLGPDTQY
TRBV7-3,ASSHRGLSTDTQY
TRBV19,ASSSGLNEKLF
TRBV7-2,ASSLDLAGAQETQY
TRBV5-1,ASSLAAGAGYT
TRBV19,ASSMGYTGELF
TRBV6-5,ASKGTGGMNTEAF
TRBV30,AWSWDRSNYGYT
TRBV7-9,ASSLRSGGNQPQH
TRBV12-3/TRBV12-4,ASRNPYTGELF
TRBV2,ASRGTQGGYT
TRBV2,ASSLSTGARGYT
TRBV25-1,ASSEQAGELF
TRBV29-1,SVLPGTGSYEQY
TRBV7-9,ASSSQGVQETQY
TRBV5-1,ASSFGLTNYGYT
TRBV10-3,AISGPEQRITYEQY
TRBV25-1,ASSHYTDSPTNEKLF
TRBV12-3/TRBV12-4,ASSVNRGRTEAF
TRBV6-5,ASSMTGTSGYEQY
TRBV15,ATSRQLNEKLF